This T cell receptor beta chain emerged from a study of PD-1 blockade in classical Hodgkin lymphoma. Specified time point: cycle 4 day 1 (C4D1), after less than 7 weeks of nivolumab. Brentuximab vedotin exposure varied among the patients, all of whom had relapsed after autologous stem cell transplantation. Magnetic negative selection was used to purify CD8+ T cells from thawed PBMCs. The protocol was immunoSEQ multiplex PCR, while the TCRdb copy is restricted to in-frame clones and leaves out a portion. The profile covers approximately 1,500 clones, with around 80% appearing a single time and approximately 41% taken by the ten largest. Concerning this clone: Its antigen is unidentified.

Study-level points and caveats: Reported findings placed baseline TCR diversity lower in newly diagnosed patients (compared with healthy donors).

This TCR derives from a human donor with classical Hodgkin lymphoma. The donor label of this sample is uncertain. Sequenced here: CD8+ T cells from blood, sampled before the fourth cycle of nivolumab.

The CDR3 DNA follows: TGTGCCAGTATCGGGACAGAAATGGGTTATAGAGAAAAACTGTTTTTT. Translating gives CASIGTEMGYREKLFF. V is TRBV2 and J is TRBJ1-4; 7 nucleotides agree with TRBD1. Germline trimming cut 9 bases from V and 8 bases from J; bases unmatched to any gene: 18. This CDR3 is built from 16 residues. Germline-derived CDR1 and CDR2 are SNHLY and FYNNEI.